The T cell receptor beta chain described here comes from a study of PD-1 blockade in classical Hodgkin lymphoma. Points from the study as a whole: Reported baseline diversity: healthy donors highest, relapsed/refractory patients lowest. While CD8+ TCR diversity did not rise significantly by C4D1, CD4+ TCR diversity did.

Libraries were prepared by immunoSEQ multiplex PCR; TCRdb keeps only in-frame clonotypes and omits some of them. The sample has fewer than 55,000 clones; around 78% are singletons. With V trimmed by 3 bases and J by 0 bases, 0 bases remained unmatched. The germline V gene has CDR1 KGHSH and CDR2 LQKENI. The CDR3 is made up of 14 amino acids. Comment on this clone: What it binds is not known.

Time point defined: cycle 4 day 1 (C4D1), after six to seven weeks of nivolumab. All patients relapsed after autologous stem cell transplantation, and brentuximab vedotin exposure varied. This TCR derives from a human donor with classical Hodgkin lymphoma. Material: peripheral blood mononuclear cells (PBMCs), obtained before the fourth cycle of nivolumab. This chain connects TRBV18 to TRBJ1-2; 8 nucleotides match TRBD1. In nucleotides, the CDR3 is TGTGCCAGCTCACCGGGACAGGCTAACTATGGCTACACCTTC. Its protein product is CASSPGQANYGYTF. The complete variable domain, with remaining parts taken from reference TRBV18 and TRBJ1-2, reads NAGVMQNPRHLVRRRGQEARLRCSPMKGHSHVYWYRQLPEEGLKFMVYLQKENIIDESGMPKERFSAEFPKEGPSILRIQQVVRGDSAAYFCASSPGQANYGYTFGSGTRLTVV.